Following are 3 T cell receptor delta chains from one sample sequenced in a study of gamma-delta T cells after stem cell transplantation. TCRdb reanalysed the RT-PCR reads via CATT. The table includes almost 3,000 delta-chain clones, around 2.5% detected once. The sequencing sample was made of gamma-delta T cells. These receptors came from a human donor. It is not recorded whose cells these are; they may come from a transplant donor.

This clone was seen a handful of times. The protein TCRdb lists belongs to a much larger clone and differs from this DNA's translation at residue 11, which points to a read error; the protein shown is made from the DNA. CDR3 sequence reads: CACDTVGDIRYTDKLIF. DNA of the CDR3: TGTGCCTGTGACACAGTGGGGGATATAAGGTACACCGATAAACTCATCTTT. This chain connects TRDV2 to TRDJ1; 9 bases agree with TRDD3. From germline, CDR1 is GEAIGNYY and CDR2 EKD. V trimming: 1 base; J trimming: 0 bases; junction bases outside the gene matches: 8. This CDR3 region has 17 residues.

To note about this clone: One base separates it from a far larger clone, so it is likely a read error. This sample includes further DNA sequences coding for the same CDR3. This chain connects TRDV2 to TRDJ1, with 9 bases matching TRDD3. CDR1 GEAIGNYY and CDR2 EKD come from the germline V gene. The CDR3 is made up of 19 amino acids. V lost 3 bases and J lost 0; bases outside the gene matches: 16. CDR3 bases: TGTGCCTGTGACCCGGTACTGGGGGACACACAGTTGTACACCGATAAACTCATCTTT. Translated, it gives CACDPVLGDTQLYTDKLIF.

This clone has more than one count but fewer than ten. Translating this DNA gives a protein that differs at residue 5 from the TCRdb one, which belongs to a much larger clone; a read error is likely, and the protein shown is this translation. The rearrangement links TRDV2 to TRDJ1, with 8 nucleotides matching TRDD3. This CDR3 has 20 residues. The germline V gene encodes CDR1 GEAIGNYY and CDR2 EKD. With V trimmed by 3 bases and J by 0 bases, 20 bases remained unmatched. CDR3 residues: CACDAVSRRVTGGYTDKLIF. The CDR3 bases are TGTGCCTGTGACGCGGTATCCCGGAGAGTTACTGGGGGGTACACCGATAAACTCATCTTT.